This T cell receptor (beta chain) was sequenced in a study of chemoradiotherapy in HPV16-positive cancers. The assay was immunoSEQ multiplex PCR, and TCRdb's table has in-frame clones only and misses some. The profile shows tens of thousands of clones, 94% of them singletons. This CDR3 has 13 residues. Germline lookup yields CDR1 LNHNV and CDR2 YYDKDF (reference sequence). The ends were cut back, 2 bases at V and 10 bases at J, with 9 bases in the middle. Repeated repertoire sampling spanned the course of chemoradiotherapy. Sampling was conducted from a patient who underwent chemoradiotherapy. This chain joins TRBV15 and TRBJ2-6; no clear D. This TCR came from a human donor with HPV-associated anogenital cancer. Written as DNA, the CDR3 is TGTGCCACCAGCAGAACCCCTAGTAACGTCCTGACTTTC. This translates into CATSRTPSNVLTF.